This T cell receptor (beta chain) stems from a study of OX40 agonist ivuxolimab in advanced cancers. Germline V gene data show CDR1 as MDHEN and CDR2 as SYDVKM. The CDR3 has 14 residues. Deletions cut 2 bases from V and 11 bases from J, with 17 bases between. Profiled with immunoSEQ multiplex PCR; TCRdb holds only in-frame clones, not every one. The sample has approximately 31,000 clones, about 90% seen once; the top ten hold 20% to 30%. Comments on this clone: Its specificity is unknown.

Autoimmune disease history or systemic immunosuppression led to patients being barred. Study-wide results and caveats: It was not determined which antigens were specifically recognized by the peripheral T cells that had undergone clonal expansion.

This sequence was found in an adult with an advanced solid tumor such as melanoma, head and neck, liver or kidney cancer. The starting material was CD4+ or CD8+ T cells sorted from blood, obtained in a trial of the OX40 agonist ivuxolimab. V usage is TRBV28 and J usage is TRBJ2-3; D is undetermined. In nucleotides, the CDR3 is TGTGCCAGCAGTTTACAAGGGTGGATAAGTGGGCAGTATTTT. Protein sequence: CASSLQGWISGQYF.